The next 32 T cell receptor beta chains were all read from a single sample in a study of T cell responses to AZD1222 COVID-19 vaccine. The data were produced by immunoSEQ multiplex PCR, yet TCRdb's version contains in-frame clones alone and is incomplete. The data contain 100,000 to 150,000 clones, over 85% of them seen just once; the ten biggest clones take up 0.85% to 1.2%. The sample here was peripheral blood, taken 28 days after the second AZD1222 dose. The source is an adult who received the AZD1222 COVID-19 vaccine.

This clone was counted a few times. Other DNA sequences in the same sample also yield this CDR3. This chain's CDR3 is CATSRTGTGNSPLHF. CDR3 bases: TGTGCCACCAGCAGAACCGGGACAGGCAATTCACCCCTCCACTTT. The rearrangement links TRBV15 to TRBJ1-6; 8 nucleotides line up with TRBD1. CDR3 length: 15 residues. The J segment lost 7 bases and the V segment lost 2 bases, leaving 4 bases of the junction unmatched. Germline V lookup: CDR1 LNHNV, CDR2 YYDKDF (reference sequence).

J is TRBJ1-5 and V is TRBV28; D remains unclear. The CDR3 extends over 15 amino acids. V lost 8 bases, J lost 4 bases, and 18 bases lay in between. Germline values: CDR1 MDHEN, CDR2 SYDVKM. The CDR3 DNA follows: TGTGCCAGCCGACTTCGGGCCGTCAAAAATCAGCCCCAGCATTTT. Translating it yields CASRLRAVKNQPQHF. Looking up the rest from reference TRBV28 and TRBJ1-5 gives the full variable domain: DVKVTQSSRYLVKRTGEKVFLECVQDMDHENMFWYRQDPGLGLRLIYFSYDVKMKEKGDIPEGYSVSREKKERFSLILESASTNQTSMYLCASRLRAVKNQPQHFGDGTRLSIL.

The rearrangement links TRBV7-8 to TRBJ2-3; 7 nucleotides align to TRBD1. This CDR3 has 14 amino acids. The ends lost 4 bases at V and 1 base at J; junction bases unmatched: 2. Germline CDR1 SGHVS, CDR2 FQNEAQ. Here the CDR3 DNA reads TGTGCCAGCAGCTCGCAGGGGGGCACAGATACGCAGTATTTT. This gives the protein CASSSQGGTDTQYF.

This sequence joins TRBV2 and TRBJ2-5; D is possibly TRBD2 (6 bases). CDR1 is SNHLY, CDR2 FYNNEI, per germline. This CDR3 is 13 amino acids long. V gave up 4 bases and J gave up 2 bases, with 8 bases separating them. The CDR3 DNA reads TGTGCCAGCAGTGGGACTATTCAAGAGACCCAGTACTTC. Its translation: CASSGTIQETQYF.

The chain couples TRBV19 to TRBJ2-7; 7 bases line up with TRBD2. Germline-derived CDR1 and CDR2 are LNHDA and SQIVND (reference sequence). CDR3 length: 14 residues. V was clipped by 5 bases and J by 6 bases; unmatched bases: 10. DNA of the CDR3: TGTGCCAGTAGTCCAGGTGGGGGGGTGCGCGAGCAGTACTTC. Its translation: CASSPGGGVREQYF.

This clone was found once. This chain connects TRBV18 to TRBJ2-1, with D unresolved. The V gene lost 0 bases and the J gene lost 7 bases, with 13 bases spanning the gap. There are 15 residues in the CDR3. Germline V gene sequence: CDR1 KGHSH, CDR2 LQKENI. The CDR3 spells CASSPPAGYGNEQFF. Written as DNA, the CDR3 is TGTGCCAGCTCACCACCGGCAGGATATGGGAATGAGCAGTTCTTC.

This chain uses TRBV5-1 with TRBJ2-3; D might be TRBD1 (5 bases). Looked up from germline, CDR1 is SGHRS and CDR2 is YFSETQ. The V end was cut by 2 bases, the J end by 3 bases, with 10 bases between. The CDR3 totals 14 residues. CDR3 protein: CASSFRVGTDTQYF. CDR3 DNA: TGCGCCAGCAGCTTCAGGGTAGGAACAGATACGCAGTATTTT.

This chain connects TRBV24-1 to TRBJ2-7, with 7 bases fitting TRBD2. V lost 2 bases to trimming and J lost 3 bases; unmatched junction nucleotides: 12. The CDR3 totals 17 residues. Germline lookup yields CDR1 KGHDR and CDR2 SFDVKD. CDR3 amino acids: CATSDSKGRGNVYEQYF. CDR3 sequence (DNA): TGTGCCACCAGTGATTCCAAGGGGAGGGGAAATGTCTACGAGCAGTACTTC.

The chain couples TRBV6-5 to TRBJ2-7; 8 bases map to TRBD2. V gave up 6 bases and J gave up 3 bases; unmatched junction bases: 10. Per germline, CDR1 MNHEY and CDR2 SVGAGI. CDR3 size: 15 residues. The CDR3 loop reads CASSRGGRSNYEQYF. The CDR3 DNA reads as TGTGCCAGCAGCCGGGGGGGGCGATCTAACTACGAGCAGTACTTC.

V is TRBV7-9 and J is TRBJ2-7; D call uncertain. This CDR3 is built from 14 residues. Germline V gene data show CDR1 as SEHNR and CDR2 as FQNEAQ (reference sequence). V was pared by 5 bases and J by 0 bases, with 11 bases between. Written as DNA, the CDR3 is TGTGCCAGCAGCCCTCTTTATACCTCCTACGAGCAGTACTTC. Encoded protein: CASSPLYTSYEQYF. Looking up the rest from reference TRBV7-9 and TRBJ2-7 gives the full variable domain: DTGVSQNPRHKITKRGQNVTFRCDPISEHNRLYWYRQTLGQGPEFLTYFQNEAQLEKSRLLSDRFSAERPKGSFSTLEIQRTEQGDSAMYLCASSPLYTSYEQYFGPGTRLTVT.

The CDR3 DNA reads as TGTGCCATCAGTGAGCCGACGACAGGGGGTACTGAAGCTTTCTTT. Translation: CAISEPTTGGTEAFF. The V call is TRBV10-3, the J call TRBJ1-1; 9 bases are shared with TRBD1. The CDR3 consists of 15 residues. Germline trimming cut 2 bases from V and 5 bases from J; bases unmatched to any gene: 6. CDR1 and CDR2 from the germline V gene are ENHRY and SYGVKD.

The chain combines TRBV7-2 with TRBJ1-5, with no clear D. The V end was cut by 2 bases, the J end by 0 bases, with 11 bases between. The CDR3 sequence is 16 residues long. The germline gives CDR1 SGHTA, CDR2 FQGNSA. The CDR3 spells CASSLRGINSNQPQHF. CDR3 in DNA: TGTGCCAGCAGCTTACGGGGAATCAATAGCAATCAGCCCCAGCATTTT.

This chain joins TRBV30 and TRBJ1-5, with TRBD1 as a possible D gene (6 bases). CDR1 is GTSNPN and CDR2 is SVGIG in the germline V gene (reference sequence). With 0 bases removed from V and 4 bases from J, the gap between germline ends came to 13 bases. CDR3 length: 15 amino acids. The CDR3 reads CAWSVSLTGNQPQHF. Written as DNA, the CDR3 is TGTGCCTGGAGTGTAAGCTTGACAGGAAATCAGCCCCAGCATTTT.

The chain links TRBV24-1 to TRBJ2-5, with D possibly matching TRBD2 (5 bases). The germline V and J ends were trimmed by 5 bases and 0 bases, with 12 bases remaining between them. This CDR3 comprises 15 residues. CDR1 and CDR2 from the germline V gene are KGHDR and SFDVKD. CDR3 region: CATSGEGDHQETQYF. CDR3 in DNA: TGTGCCACCAGTGGAGAGGGCGACCACCAAGAGACCCAGTACTTC.

The chain employs TRBV27 and TRBJ1-6; D gene unclear. Per germline, CDR1 MNHEY and CDR2 SMNVEV (reference sequence). The CDR3 is made up of 13 amino acids. V shed 3 bases and J shed 6 bases, with 6 bases lying between them. CDR3 region: CASSFFLNSPLHF. The CDR3 DNA follows: TGTGCCAGCAGTTTCTTCCTTAATTCACCCCTCCACTTT.

This clone was seen a single time. CDR3 in amino acids: CASSDPHDNEQFF. CDR3 in DNA: TGTGCCAGCAGCGACCCCCACGACAATGAGCAGTTCTTC. V usage is TRBV7-6 and J usage is TRBJ2-1; no firm D call. The V gene lost 5 bases and the J gene lost 5 bases, with 10 bases spanning the gap. The length of the CDR3 is 13 residues. Germline V gene sequence: CDR1 SGHVS, CDR2 FNYEAQ.

The J gene is TRBJ2-7, the V gene TRBV10-3; 9 positions agree with TRBD2. The CDR3 is 17 residues long. Germline V gives CDR1 ENHRY, CDR2 SYGVKD. The J segment lost 1 base and the V segment lost 6 bases, leaving 13 bases of the junction unmatched. The DNA of the CDR3 is TGTGCCATCAGGTCCCAACTAGCGGGCGTCGGTTCCTACGAGCAGTACTTC. It codes for CAIRSQLAGVGSYEQYF.

Comment on this clone: This sample includes further DNA sequences coding for the same CDR3. The gene calls are TRBV29-1 and TRBJ1-3; D unresolved. This CDR3 region has 11 residues. Germline V CDR1 and CDR2: SQVTM, ANQGSEA. V was cut by 4 bases and J by 1 base, with 2 bases left in between. The CDR3 DNA is TGCAGCGTTGTTTCTGGAAACACCATATATTTT. Translated, it gives CSVVSGNTIYF.

In this sample, this clone turned up once. The CDR3 sequence: CASSYSGSTGELFF. The CDR3 DNA sequence: TGTGCCAGCAGTTACTCGGGATCCACCGGGGAGCTGTTTTTT. The genes are TRBV6-2 or TRBV6-3 and TRBJ2-2; D remains ambiguous. CDR1 MNHEY and CDR2 SVGEGT come from the germline V gene. V was clipped by 0 bases and J by 4 bases, with 6 bases between them. The CDR3 runs to 14 residues.

CDR3 sequence: CASSLVGSGGQPQHF. DNA for the CDR3: TGTGCCAGCAGCTTAGTCGGGAGTGGAGGTCAGCCCCAGCATTTT. This chain joins TRBV7-2 and TRBJ1-5, with D unclear. V dropped 1 base and J dropped 6 bases, with 13 bases sitting between them. Germline V gene sequence: CDR1 SGHTA, CDR2 FQGNSA. This CDR3 has 15 residues. Based on the CDR3 plus reference TRBV7-2 and TRBJ1-5, the full variable domain is GAGVSQSPSNKVTEKGKDVELRCDPISGHTALYWYRQSLGQGLEFLIYFQGNSAPDKSGLPSDRFSAERTGGSVSTLTIQRTQQEDSAVYLCASSLVGSGGQPQHFGDGTRLSIL.

This clone is a singleton in its sample. The chain recombines TRBV4-3 with TRBJ1-4; the match to TRBD1 covers 8 bases. V lost 1 base to trimming and J lost 5 bases; unmatched junction nucleotides: 6. Germline V gene data show CDR1 as LGHNA and CDR2 as YSLEER. The CDR3 spans 16 residues. The CDR3 loop reads CASSQGTTGVNEKLFF. The CDR3 DNA is TGCGCCAGCAGCCAAGGAACGACAGGGGTGAATGAAAAACTGTTTTTT.

The chain carries TRBV6-6 and TRBJ1-6, with 7 bases aligning to TRBD1. The V and J ends lost 5 bases and 10 bases, in that order; junction bases with no gene match: 5. This CDR3 spans 13 amino acids. CDR1 and CDR2 (germline): MNHNY, SVGAGI (reference sequence). CDR3 nucleotide sequence: TGTGCCAGCAGTCCTCGGGACAGATCACCCCTCCACTTT. This codes for CASSPRDRSPLHF.

This clone is a singleton in its sample. J is TRBJ2-1 and V is TRBV29-1; 8 bases match TRBD2. This CDR3 region has 16 residues. V dropped 3 bases and J dropped 6; count of bases not matched to a gene: 13. Germline V CDR1 and CDR2: SQVTM, ANQGSEA. The CDR3 coding sequence is TGCAGCGTTGAGGGCGGGGGGCTCTTAAAAGTCAATGAGCAGTTCTTC. It codes for CSVEGGGLLKVNEQFF.

This clone showed up just once. This chain connects TRBV4-3 to TRBJ1-3; D is perhaps TRBD1 (5 bases). Germline CDR1 LGHNA, CDR2 YSLEER. Trimming shortened V by 4 bases and J by 0 bases, and 10 bases separated the two germline ends. This CDR3 has 15 residues. CDR3 sequence (DNA): TGCGCCAGCAGCCGCGGAGGGGTCTCTGGAAACACCATATATTTT. The encoded protein is CASSRGGVSGNTIYF.

This clone was seen a few times. The rearrangement uses TRBV6-5 and TRBJ2-1; TRBD2 agrees at 11 bases. The CDR3 totals 15 residues. The germline CDR1 and CDR2 sequences are MNHEY and SVGAGI. V shed 4 bases, J shed 6 bases, and the junction held 5 bases outside the gene matches. CDR3 coding DNA: TGTGCCAGCAGTTTATTAGCGGGAGGGGTCAATGAGCAGTTCTTC. This sequence encodes CASSLLAGGVNEQFF.

CDR3 region: CASSLAVGQGRQAFF. The CDR3 DNA reads TGTGCCAGCAGCTTAGCGGTGGGACAGGGACGTCAAGCTTTCTTT. The J gene is TRBJ1-1, the V gene TRBV7-9, with TRBD1 matching over 9 bases. The CDR3 extends over 15 amino acids. CDR1 and CDR2 from the germline V gene are SEHNR and FQNEAQ (reference sequence). V lost 0 bases, J lost 9 bases, and 8 bases stayed unmatched.

This chain connects TRBV7-2 to TRBJ1-1; D is unclear. V gave up 0 bases and J gave up 5 bases, with 7 bases separating them. Per the germline V gene, CDR1 is SGHTA and CDR2 is FQGNSA. The CDR3 runs to 13 residues. CDR3 sequence reads: CASSLAPGTEAFF. DNA of the CDR3: TGTGCCAGCAGCTTAGCGCCAGGAACTGAAGCTTTCTTT.

The chain links TRBV9 to TRBJ2-3; 9 bases match TRBD2. Per germline, CDR1 SGDLS and CDR2 YYNGEE. This CDR3 region has 15 residues. V lost 0 bases, J lost 5 bases, and 4 bases stayed unmatched. In DNA form, the CDR3 reads TGTGCCAGCAGCGTAGGCGGGGGGGCCCTAGATACGCAGTATTTT. This translates into CASSVGGGALDTQYF.

This clone has only one observation. The rearrangement links TRBV9 to TRBJ2-7, with 7 positions matching TRBD1. This CDR3 is built from 15 residues. V dropped 0 bases and J dropped 6; count of bases not matched to a gene: 9. In germline, CDR1 is SGDLS, CDR2 YYNGEE. The CDR3 DNA follows: TGTGCCAGCAGCGTAGGGGCCACAAGGGGGCTCGAGCAGTACTTC. Translated: CASSVGATRGLEQYF.

The genes are TRBV7-8 and TRBJ2-7; no definite D call. Trimming cost V 1 base and J 4 bases, with 17 bases left between them. The CDR3 contains 16 residues. Germline-derived CDR1 and CDR2 are SGHVS and FQNEAQ. The CDR3 DNA reads as TGTGCCAGCAGCTTAGGAGGTGGGCAGTCTAGATACGAGCAGTACTTC. This encodes CASSLGGGQSRYEQYF.

This chain uses TRBV20-1 with TRBJ1-2, with D possibly matching TRBD1 (5 bases). V was trimmed by 3 bases and J by 7 bases, leaving 12 bases between them. CDR1 is DFQATT and CDR2 is SNEGSKA in the germline V gene (reference sequence). This CDR3 comprises 12 residues. This CDR3 is CSASGRVGGYTF. Written as DNA, the CDR3 is TGCAGTGCTAGTGGCAGGGTGGGTGGCTACACCTTC.

V gene TRBV5-5 combines with J gene TRBJ2-1, with D hard to call. Germline-derived CDR1 and CDR2 are SGHKS and YYEKEE (reference sequence). The V and J ends lost 5 bases and 3 bases respectively, with 6 bases between them. CDR3 length equals 12 residues. This chain's CDR3 is CASSPLYNEQFF. CDR3 nucleotide sequence: TGTGCCAGCAGTCCTCTCTACAATGAGCAGTTCTTC.